Below are 4 T cell receptor beta chains sequenced from a single sample in a study of blood T cell repertoires in COVID-19. Clones were sequenced by immunoSEQ multiplex PCR, and TCRdb holds only the in-frame ones, with some missing. The sample has over 60,000 clones; 85% to 90% are singletons. Source material: peripheral blood. Receptor source: a man in his 70s with active or convalescent COVID-19.

The chain employs TRBV5-8 and TRBJ2-7; D not certain. V lost 7 bases, J lost 1 base, and 15 bases lay in between. The germline gives CDR1 SGHTS, CDR2 YDEGEE. This CDR3 comprises 14 residues. The CDR3 spells CASGALSESYEQYF. The CDR3 DNA sequence: TGTGCCAGCGGTGCTCTGTCGGAGTCCTACGAGCAGTACTTC.

The V call is TRBV5-8, the J call TRBJ1-1; TRBD1 agrees at 9 bases. The CDR3 runs to 14 residues. V shed 5 bases and J 1 base; nucleotides not matched to a gene: 3. CDR1 is SGHTS and CDR2 is YDEGEE in the germline V gene. The DNA of the CDR3 is TGTGCCAGCAGGAAACAGGGGGCGAACACTGAAGCTTTCTTT. Translating gives CASRKQGANTEAFF.

This chain joins TRBV4-3 and TRBJ1-2; 10 positions match TRBD1. The ends lost 8 bases at V and 2 bases at J; junction bases unmatched: 5. CDR3 size: 14 residues. The germline V gene has CDR1 LGHNA and CDR2 YSLEER. CDR3 nucleotide sequence: TGCGCCAGCGGTGAGGACAGGGGGAACTATGGCTACACCTTC. It translates to CASGEDRGNYGYTF.

This rearrangement joins TRBV6-5 to TRBJ1-1; 9 bases agree with TRBD1. Germline CDR1 and CDR2: MNHEY and SVGAGI. With 6 bases clipped from V and 0 bases from J, the junction kept 2 bases outside the gene matches. This CDR3 has 14 residues. The CDR3 sequence: CASRDRGLNTEAFF. The CDR3, as DNA: TGTGCCAGCAGAGACAGGGGGTTGAACACTGAAGCTTTCTTT.